These T cell receptor beta chains were read from a single sample in a study of blood T cell repertoires in COVID-19. Some clones are missing from TCRdb's copy, which holds only in-frame ones; the method was immunoSEQ multiplex PCR. The sample lists 220,000 or so clones, around 87% occurring once. Sequenced: PBMCs or T cells enriched from blood (not recorded which). Receptor source: a man aged 30 to 39 who had been exposed to COVID-19. The CDR3 runs from the conserved cysteine through the conserved F or W. Each record gives: V gene, J gene, D gene, clone size, CDR3 DNA, CDR3 protein. D genes are given only for firm matches. Size values are once, few and many counts, or a class for expanded clones, and some rows have none.

v_call: TRBV29-1; j_call: TRBJ1-2; d_call: -; clone_size: -; cdr3_nt: TGCAGCGTTGAGGAAGGGGGATATGGCTACACCTTC; cdr3_aa: CSVEEGGYGYTF
v_call: TRBV5-1; j_call: TRBJ1-2; d_call: -; clone_size: -; cdr3_nt: TGCGCCAGCAGCTTGGGAGAAGGGGGTGGCTATGGCTACACCTTC; cdr3_aa: CASSLGEGGGYGYTF
v_call: TRBV9; j_call: TRBJ2-3; d_call: TRBD1; clone_size: -; cdr3_nt: TGTGCCAGCAGCCCCACCGGGACAGTGAGCACAGATACGCAGTATTTT; cdr3_aa: CASSPTGTVSTDTQYF
v_call: TRBV10-1; j_call: TRBJ1-5; d_call: -; clone_size: -; cdr3_nt: TGCGCCAGCAGTGAGGTGGCACATCAGCCCCAGCATTTT; cdr3_aa: CASSEVAHQPQHF
v_call: TRBV3-1/TRBV3-2; j_call: TRBJ2-2; d_call: TRBD2; clone_size: few; cdr3_nt: TGTGCCAGCGTTGCAGCGGGGGACACCGGGGAGCTGTTTTTT; cdr3_aa: CASVAAGDTGELFF
v_call: TRBV10-3; j_call: TRBJ1-3; d_call: TRBD1; clone_size: -; cdr3_nt: TGTGCCATCAGATTAACAGGGGACGGAAACACCATATATTTT; cdr3_aa: CAIRLTGDGNTIYF
v_call: TRBV12-1; j_call: TRBJ2-3; d_call: -; clone_size: -; cdr3_nt: TGTGCCAGCAGCCCAGAGAGGGATACGCAGTATTTT; cdr3_aa: CASSPERDTQYF
v_call: TRBV13; j_call: TRBJ1-6; d_call: -; clone_size: -; cdr3_nt: TGTGCCAGCAGCTTAGAGGGTAGGGGTTCACCCCTCCACTTT; cdr3_aa: CASSLEGRGSPLHF
v_call: TRBV19; j_call: TRBJ1-6; d_call: -; clone_size: -; cdr3_nt: TGTGCCAGTAGTATAGGGGCAGGGGATTCACCCCTCCACTTT; cdr3_aa: CASSIGAGDSPLHF
v_call: TRBV5-4; j_call: TRBJ2-4; d_call: -; clone_size: -; cdr3_nt: TGTGCCAGCAGCACCTGGTTGGGGCGGTCAGGGATTGCGGCCAAAAACATTCAGTACTTC; cdr3_aa: CASSTWLGRSGIAAKNIQYF
v_call: TRBV28; j_call: TRBJ2-7; d_call: TRBD1; clone_size: once; cdr3_nt: TGTGCCAGCAGCTCGGGACAGATACTGAGCTTC; cdr3_aa: CASSSGQILSF
v_call: TRBV3-1/TRBV3-2; j_call: TRBJ2-7; d_call: -; clone_size: -; cdr3_nt: TGTGCCAGCAGCCAAGAGGGCCTTACCTACGAGCAGTACTTC; cdr3_aa: CASSQEGLTYEQYF
v_call: TRBV18; j_call: TRBJ1-6; d_call: TRBD1; clone_size: -; cdr3_nt: TGTGCCAGCTCCGCGGGACAGGATAATTCACCCCTCCACTTT; cdr3_aa: CASSAGQDNSPLHF
v_call: TRBV11-3; j_call: TRBJ1-1; d_call: -; clone_size: -; cdr3_nt: TGTGCCAGCAGCTTAGGAGCAGGGAACACTGAAGCTTTCTTT; cdr3_aa: CASSLGAGNTEAFF
v_call: TRBV11-2; j_call: TRBJ2-7; d_call: -; clone_size: once; cdr3_nt: TGTGCCAGCAGCCCTGCGTTAGCCCAGGGTGGTTCCGAGCAGTACTTC; cdr3_aa: CASSPALAQGGSEQYF
v_call: TRBV7-6; j_call: TRBJ2-7; d_call: TRBD2; clone_size: -; cdr3_nt: TGTGCCAGCAGCTTAGGGGGGACTAGCGACTCCTACGAGCAGTACTTC; cdr3_aa: CASSLGGTSDSYEQYF